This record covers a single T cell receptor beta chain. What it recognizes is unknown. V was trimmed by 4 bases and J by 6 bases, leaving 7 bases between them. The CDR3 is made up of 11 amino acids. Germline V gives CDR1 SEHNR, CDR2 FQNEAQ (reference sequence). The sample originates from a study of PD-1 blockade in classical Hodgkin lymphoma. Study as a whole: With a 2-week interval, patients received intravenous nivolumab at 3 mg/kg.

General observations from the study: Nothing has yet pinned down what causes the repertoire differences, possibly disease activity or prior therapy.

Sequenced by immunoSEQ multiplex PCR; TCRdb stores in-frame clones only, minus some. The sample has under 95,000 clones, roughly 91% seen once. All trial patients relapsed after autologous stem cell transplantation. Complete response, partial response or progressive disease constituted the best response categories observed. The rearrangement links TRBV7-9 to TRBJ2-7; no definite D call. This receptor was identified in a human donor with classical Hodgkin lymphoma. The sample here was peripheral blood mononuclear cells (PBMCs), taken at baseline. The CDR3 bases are TGTGCCAGCAGCTCCATTTTCGAGCAGTACTTC. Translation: CASSSIFEQYF.